These 28 T cell receptor beta chains originate from one sample sequenced in a study of siplizumab effects on memory and regulatory T cells. Profiling relied on immunoSEQ multiplex PCR, and the TCRdb table lists in-frame clones only, not all of them. Of just over 40,000 clones in the sample, 89% were seen once. Sequenced material: naive CD4+ T cells sorted from blood. The receptors were sampled from a human donor in good health.

The CDR3 sequence is CASSLEGSGVVEQYF. Here the CDR3 DNA reads TGTGCCAGCAGTCTAGAGGGGAGTGGGGTTGTCGAGCAGTACTTC. The chain combines TRBV6-5 with TRBJ2-7; D is possibly TRBD1 or TRBD2 (5 bases each). V was shortened by 5 bases and J by 6 bases, with 20 bases between the two germline ends. This CDR3 has 15 amino acids. CDR1 and CDR2 from the germline V gene are MNHEY and SVGAGI.

The V and J genes are TRBV6-5 and TRBJ2-1, with TRBD2 matching 11 bases. V lost 7 bases to trimming and J lost 9 bases; unmatched junction nucleotides: 11. The length of the CDR3 is 15 residues. The germline V gene has CDR1 MNHEY and CDR2 SVGAGI. The CDR3 reads CASTARASGGSEQFF. Written as DNA, the CDR3 is TGTGCCAGCACCGCCCGGGCTAGCGGGGGGAGTGAGCAGTTCTTC.

The chain joins TRBV27 to TRBJ2-6, with D uncertain. Germline CDR1 reads MNHEY; CDR2 reads SMNVEV (reference sequence). The germline V and J ends were trimmed by 5 bases and 2 bases, with 10 bases remaining between them. The CDR3 is 15 residues long. CDR3 loop: CASSRTSAGANVLTF. CDR3 nucleotides: TGTGCCAGCAGTCGTACCTCGGCTGGGGCCAACGTCCTGACTTTC. The full variable domain, its missing parts supplied by reference TRBV27 and TRBJ2-6, is EAQVTQNPRYLITVTGKKLTVTCSQNMNHEYMSWYRQDPGLGLRQIYYSMNVEVTDKGDVPEGYKVSRKEKRNFPLILESPSPNQTSLYFCASSRTSAGANVLTFGAGSRLTVL.

J is TRBJ2-1 and V is TRBV29-1; TRBD2 matches 7 bases. The germline V gene encodes CDR1 SQVTM and CDR2 ANQGSEA. This CDR3 is built from 14 residues. Trimming took 6 bases from V and 0 from J; bases not matched to a gene: 5. The CDR3 bases are TGCAGCGTGGCGTCGGGGGGCTCCTACAATGAGCAGTTCTTC. Translated, it gives CSVASGGSYNEQFF.

This clone was observed a handful of times. The CDR3 here is CSVAVGTEAFF. For the CDR3, the DNA is TGCAGCGTAGCCGTGGGCACTGAAGCTTTCTTT. The chain employs TRBV29-1 and TRBJ1-1; D gene uncertain. The CDR3 has 11 residues. V lost 6 bases and J lost 4, with 9 bases in between. Germline-derived CDR1 and CDR2 are SQVTM and ANQGSEA.

The chain is built from TRBV7-9 and TRBJ2-7, with 7 positions matching TRBD1. The CDR3 extends over 14 amino acids. Germline CDR1 SEHNR, CDR2 FQNEAQ (reference sequence). V lost 1 base and J lost 3; bases outside the gene matches: 3. DNA of the CDR3: TGTGCCAGCAGCTTAGGGGACAGCGACTACGAGCAGTACTTC. It translates to CASSLGDSDYEQYF.

The chain employs TRBV19 and TRBJ2-5; TRBD2 might be the D (7 bases). The CDR3 consists of 15 residues. Trimming shortened V by 7 bases and J by 2 bases, and 17 bases separated the two germline ends. From germline, CDR1 is LNHDA and CDR2 SQIVND (reference sequence). The CDR3 is CASTQQGRGQETQYF. In DNA form, the CDR3 reads TGTGCCAGTACCCAGCAGGGGAGGGGGCAAGAGACCCAGTACTTC.

CDR3 nucleotide sequence: TGTGCCAGCAGCTTGGAGCCCGGGGGACCCCAGTACTTC. This gives the protein CASSLEPGGPQYF. V is TRBV5-5 and J is TRBJ2-5, with a possible D match to TRBD2 (6 bases). V lost 0 bases, J lost 9 bases, and 12 bases lay in between. This CDR3 spans 13 amino acids. Per the germline V gene, CDR1 is SGHKS and CDR2 is YYEKEE (reference sequence). Looking up the rest from reference TRBV5-5 and TRBJ2-5 gives the full variable domain: DAGVTQSPTHLIKTRGQQVTLRCSPISGHKSVSWYQQVLGQGPQFIFQYYEKEERGRGNFPDRFSARQFPNYSSELNVNALLLGDSALYLCASSLEPGGPQYFGPGTRLLVL.

The chain uses TRBV6-5 and TRBJ1-3; D is undetermined. Germline-derived CDR1 and CDR2 are MNHEY and SVGAGI. CDR3 length equals 15 residues. Trimming left V 4 bases short and J 4 bases short, with 14 bases between. CDR3 DNA sequence: TGTGCCAGCAGTTCGAACTCCCGGGCCGGAAACACCATATATTTT. Its translation is CASSSNSRAGNTIYF.

This rearrangement joins TRBV6-5 to TRBJ2-1; unclear D gene. Per germline, CDR1 MNHEY and CDR2 SVGAGI. The germline V and J ends were trimmed by 2 bases and 3 bases, with 5 bases remaining between them. This CDR3 has 13 residues. The CDR3 reads CASSYEFYNEQFF. The CDR3 DNA reads TGTGCCAGCAGTTACGAGTTCTACAATGAGCAGTTCTTC.

There are a few counts of this clone. The chain combines TRBV10-3 with TRBJ1-2; 7 bases match TRBD1. CDR3 length: 14 residues. J gave up 5 bases and V 0 bases, and 3 bases lay outside the gene matches. Per the germline V gene, CDR1 is ENHRY and CDR2 is SYGVKD. The CDR3 here is CAISESRDRYGYTF. Here the CDR3 DNA reads TGTGCCATCAGTGAGTCTAGGGACAGATATGGCTACACCTTC.

As concerns this clone: One end of the junction fails to match germline, which may point to a read error. V gene TRBV7-7 combines with J gene TRBJ2-1; TRBD1 is a possible D gene (7 bases). The CDR3 runs 16 residues. Per germline, CDR1 SSHAT and CDR2 FNYEAQ (reference sequence). In DNA form, the CDR3 reads TGTGCTAGCAGCTTAAGCTCAGCCCCAGGGGGGAATGAGCAGTTCTTC. Translating it yields CASSLSSAPGGNEQFF.

The genes are TRBV30 and TRBJ2-1; D not resolved. The V gene's germline CDR1 is GTSNPN and CDR2 SVGIG (reference sequence). V lost 6 bases and J lost 3, with 9 bases in between. The CDR3 length is 12 residues. CDR3 in DNA: TGTGCCTGCACCCCTGACTACAATGAGCAGTTCTTC. This encodes CACTPDYNEQFF.

In its sample, this clone was seen a few times. The V and J genes are TRBV10-3 and TRBJ1-1, with 7 nucleotides matching TRBD1. The CDR3 runs 12 residues. Germline V CDR1 and CDR2: ENHRY, SYGVKD. J gave up 2 bases and V 8 bases, and 2 bases lay outside the gene matches. CDR3 residues: CAIQGVNTEAFF. As DNA, the CDR3 is TGTGCCATCCAGGGGGTCAACACTGAAGCTTTCTTT.

The rearrangement links TRBV27 to TRBJ2-5, with D possibly TRBD2 on 6 matching bases. CDR3 length: 15 residues. Germline V gene data show CDR1 as MNHEY and CDR2 as SMNVEV (reference sequence). The V end lost 4 bases, the J end lost 0 bases, and 12 bases lay between the germline ends. CDR3: CASSSYPGDQETQYF. The CDR3 DNA reads TGTGCCAGCAGTTCATATCCGGGGGACCAAGAGACCCAGTACTTC.

The sample holds one count of this clone. The chain employs TRBV11-2 and TRBJ1-3, with 8 nucleotides matching TRBD1. V shed 8 bases and J 3 bases; nucleotides not matched to a gene: 6. CDR1 is SGHAT, CDR2 FQNNGV, per germline. The CDR3 length is 14 residues. Written as DNA, the CDR3 is TGTGCCAGCTATGGACAGGGCGGTGGAAACACCATATATTTT. It encodes CASYGQGGGNTIYF.

The chain employs TRBV27 and TRBJ1-4; 8 nucleotides match TRBD1. CDR1 and CDR2 (germline): MNHEY, SMNVEV (reference sequence). J lost 2 bases, V lost 11 bases, and 7 bases had no gene match. The CDR3 is 14 residues long. CDR3 residues: CASRQGYTNEKLFF. The CDR3 DNA reads TGTGCCTCCAGACAGGGGTACACTAATGAAAAACTGTTTTTT. The whole variable domain, filled in from reference TRBV27 and TRBJ1-4, reads EAQVTQNPRYLITVTGKKLTVTCSQNMNHEYMSWYRQDPGLGLRQIYYSMNVEVTDKGDVPEGYKVSRKEKRNFPLILESPSPNQTSLYFCASRQGYTNEKLFFGSGTQLSVL.

For the CDR3, the DNA is TGTGCCAGCAGCTCAAATCTTGAAGAGGAGCTGTTTTTT. Translation gives CASSSNLEEELFF. The chain uses TRBV7-7 and TRBJ2-2, with unresolved D. From germline, CDR1 is SSHAT and CDR2 FNYEAQ (reference sequence). Trimming took off 4 bases at V and 10 bases at J, with 13 bases between the two ends. This CDR3 comprises 13 residues.

This clone was observed once. The rearrangement uses TRBV20-1 and TRBJ2-5; D is unresolved. The CDR3 totals 11 residues. Trimming shortened V by 6 bases and J by 5 bases, and 10 bases separated the two germline ends. Germline CDR1 is DFQATT and CDR2 is SNEGSKA (reference sequence). CDR3: CSAWAGETQYF. For the CDR3, the DNA is TGCAGTGCATGGGCCGGTGAGACCCAGTACTTC.

This clone showed up just once. The V and J genes are TRBV5-1 and TRBJ2-7; D not certain. Germline V CDR1 and CDR2: SGHRS, YFSETQ. The CDR3 is made up of 13 amino acids. V was clipped by 0 bases and J by 4 bases, with 8 bases between them. CDR3 in DNA: TGCGCCAGCAGCTTGGGTGGAGAATACGAGCAGTACTTC. This codes for CASSLGGEYEQYF.

V is TRBV6-6 and J is TRBJ1-2; 9 bases line up with TRBD1. V shed 2 bases, J shed 5 bases, and the junction held 3 bases outside the gene matches. The CDR3 is 14 residues long. CDR1 and CDR2 (germline): MNHNY, SVGAGI (reference sequence). The DNA for the CDR3 is TGTGCCAGCAGTTACGTGGACAGGGGTTATGGCTACACCTTC. Translation: CASSYVDRGYGYTF.

V is TRBV6-1 and J is TRBJ1-2; D gene unclear. Germline V gene lookup returns CDR1 MNHNS and CDR2 SASEGT. V was trimmed by 2 bases and J by 4 bases, leaving 14 bases between them. This CDR3 has 15 residues. The CDR3 bases are TGTGCCAGCAGTGAATTAGAGGCAGCCACCTATGGCTACACCTTC. It codes for CASSELEAATYGYTF.

The rearrangement uses TRBV7-9 and TRBJ2-7; 10 bases are a match to TRBD1. V gave up 3 bases and J gave up 5 bases; unmatched junction bases: 4. The germline V gene encodes CDR1 SEHNR and CDR2 FQNEAQ (reference sequence). There are 14 residues in the CDR3. The CDR3 sequence is CASSFGTGDNEQYF. CDR3 DNA: TGTGCCAGCAGCTTCGGGACAGGGGATAACGAGCAGTACTTC.

The V gene is TRBV30, the J gene TRBJ2-5; D not resolved. V shed 4 bases and J shed 3 bases, with 6 bases lying between them. The CDR3 totals 11 residues. Germline-derived CDR1 and CDR2 are GTSNPN and SVGIG (reference sequence). DNA of the CDR3: TGTGCCTGGAAAGGAAAAGAGACCCAGTACTTC. This sequence encodes CAWKGKETQYF.

The rearrangement links TRBV2 to TRBJ2-3, with D possibly being TRBD1 or TRBD2 (5 bases each). The V and J ends lost 11 bases and 0 bases respectively, with 15 bases between them. Germline CDR1 SNHLY, CDR2 FYNNEI. This CDR3 contains 14 residues. CDR3 loop: CALQRGRSTDTQYF. The CDR3, as DNA: TGTGCCCTACAGAGGGGTAGGAGCACAGATACGCAGTATTTT.

This chain joins TRBV5-1 and TRBJ2-3; D is possibly TRBD1 (5 bases). V was pared by 7 bases and J by 6 bases, with 15 bases between. Germline V CDR1 and CDR2: SGHRS, YFSETQ. The CDR3 loop spans 13 amino acids. DNA of the CDR3: TGCGCCAGCTCGGGTCCTAAGGGGGATACGCAGTATTTT. Encoded protein: CASSGPKGDTQYF.

The genes are TRBV5-4 and TRBJ2-5; weak D call: TRBD2 (5 bases). Trimming removed 4 bases from V and 11 bases from J, with 12 bases in between. From germline, CDR1 is SGHNT and CDR2 YYREEE (reference sequence). There are 11 residues in the CDR3. The CDR3 DNA reads TGTGCCAGCAGCATGTCCGAGCGGCAGTACTTC. Translating it yields CASSMSERQYF.

The chain recombines TRBV27 with TRBJ2-5; 10 nucleotides align to TRBD1. From germline, CDR1 is MNHEY and CDR2 SMNVEV (reference sequence). This CDR3 is built from 15 residues. Trimming cost V 6 bases and J 2 bases; bases outside gene matches: 6. The CDR3 bases are TGTGCCAGCAGCCTCTGGACAGGGGGGCAAGAGACCCAGTACTTC. Its translation: CASSLWTGGQETQYF.